Given below is one T cell receptor beta chain in context. Antigen specificity is unknown. It was with random hexamers that about 0.45 to 1 ug RNA was reverse transcribed. The CDR3 of TCR beta was amplified by immunoSEQ multiplex PCR across 54 Vbeta and 13 Jbeta. One entry per CDR3 protein results from TCRdb running MiXCR on the immunoSEQ multiplex PCR reads. Of approximately 190,000 distinct CDR3 sequences in the sample, approximately 93% were seen once. Trimming took 6 bases from V and 4 from J; bases not matched to a gene: 5. The CDR3 contains 14 residues. Germline V CDR1 and CDR2: ENHRY, SYGVKD. The sample originates from a study of CD8 T cells in Susac syndrome. Study conclusions and caveats: It was acknowledged in the study that its TCR sequencing and HLA analysis involved a relatively small number of individuals.

The CD8+ and CD4+ T cells were isolated magnetically using a negative isolation approach, whereas the TEMRA cells were enriched by FACS. The clonotype comes from a human donor in good health. Source material: CD4+ T cells from PBMCs. This chain joins TRBV10-3 and TRBJ1-4; 7 bases align to TRBD1. CDR3 region: CAIRGQAFNEKLFF. CDR3 sequence (DNA): TGTGCCATCAGAGGACAGGCGTTTAATGAAAAACTGTTTTTT.